These 15 T cell receptor delta chains share one sample of origin, sequenced in a study of delta chains in infants with herpesvirus infections (dated by TCRdb to 2023 to 2025). Library method: RT-PCR. Sequencing used an Illumina MiSeq. PBMC RNA was reverse transcribed with SuperScript II using gamma-chain- and delta-chain-specific primers to generate TCR cDNA. Clones were re-identified by TCRdb from the public reads with CATT, and rows with the same DNA were merged. This sample lists 1,100 or so delta-chain clones; 25% to 30% were detected once. The ten largest account for about 7% of the sample. The specimen was peripheral blood, collected at time point 1 of longitudinal follow-up. The receptors stem from a human donor who was a Ugandan infant, either HIV-exposed or HIV-unexposed (not recorded which).

The chain is built from TRDV1 and TRDJ1; 13 bases agree with TRDD3. V gave up 1 base and J gave up 0 bases; unmatched junction bases: 17. Germline V lookup: CDR1 TSWWSYY, CDR2 QGS. The CDR3 totals 22 residues. This CDR3 reads CALGERTTAFTGGYANTDKLIF. DNA for the CDR3: TGTGCTCTTGGGGAACGGACCACCGCTTTTACTGGGGGATACGCTAACACCGATAAACTCATCTTT.

As regards this clone: One base away lies a much larger clone, so this may be a sequencing read error. The rearrangement links TRDV1 to TRDJ1; 13 bases line up with TRDD3. Per the germline V gene, CDR1 is TSWWSYY and CDR2 is QGS. The V gene end was trimmed by 5 bases and the J gene end by 3 bases; junction bases not matched to a gene: 24. The CDR3 runs 22 residues. CDR3 sequence: CALGKDLRAQLGDTRMPDKLIF. The CDR3 bases are TGTGCTCTTGGGAAGGACCTACGCGCCCAACTGGGGGATACGCGGATGCCCGATAAACTCATCTTT.

This clone appeared a few times. The chain links TRDV2 to TRDJ3; 7 positions match TRDD3. Germline CDR1 is GEAIGNYY and CDR2 is EKD. V was clipped by 0 bases and J by 0 bases; unmatched bases: 10. This CDR3 region has 20 residues. The CDR3 protein is CACDTRTGDGSSWDTRQMFF. The DNA for the CDR3 is TGTGCCTGTGACACCCGTACTGGGGATGGGAGCTCCTGGGACACCCGACAGATGTTTTTC.

This chain uses TRDV3 with TRDJ1; 9 bases align to TRDD3. The V gene end was trimmed by 3 bases and the J gene end by 1 base; junction bases not matched to a gene: 42. There are 26 residues in the CDR3. Per germline, CDR1 TVYSNPD and CDR2 GDNSRS (reference sequence). DNA of the CDR3: TGTGCCTTCCCCGACCCTAGGAAGGCCTTCCTCCGACATACTGGGGGACACTCCCATGGCACCGATAAACTCATCTTT. It yields the protein CAFPDPRKAFLRHTGGHSHGTDKLIF. Combining the CDR3 with reference TRDV3 and TRDJ1 gives the whole variable domain CDKVTQSSPDQTVASGSEVVLLCTYDTVYSNPDLFWYRIRPDYSFQFVFYGDNSRSEGADFTQGRFSVKHILTQKAFHLVISPVRTEDSATYYCAFPDPRKAFLRHTGGHSHGTDKLIFGKGTRVTVEP.

This clone counts as large. The chain employs TRDV2 and TRDJ3; 10 nucleotides line up with TRDD3. With 0 bases clipped from V and 3 bases from J, the junction kept 1 base outside the gene matches. Per germline, CDR1 GEAIGNYY and CDR2 EKD. The CDR3 spans 17 residues. CDR3 residues: CACDTAGGYWDTRQMFF. As DNA, the CDR3 is TGTGCCTGTGACACCGCTGGGGGATACTGGGACACCCGACAGATGTTTTTC.

The sample holds a few counts of this clone. Without a V gene call, the J gene is given as TRDJ3. This CDR3 comprises 10 residues. CDR3 region: CSGDTRQMFF. The CDR3 nucleotides read TGCTCCGGGGACACCCGACAGATGTTTTTC.

By sample fraction, this clone is large. The J gene is TRDJ1, the V gene TRDV2; possible D gene TRDD3, 5 bases. V was pared by 0 bases and J by 0 bases, with 10 bases between. Looked up from germline, CDR1 is GEAIGNYY and CDR2 is EKD. There are 15 residues in the CDR3. CDR3 region: CACDTVLADTDKLIF. The CDR3 DNA reads TGTGCCTGTGACACCGTACTGGCTGACACCGATAAACTCATCTTT.

The chain combines TRDV2 with TRDJ1, with 12 bases fitting TRDD3. V gave up 0 bases and J gave up 4 bases; unmatched junction bases: 20. This CDR3 spans 21 amino acids. CDR1 GEAIGNYY and CDR2 EKD come from the germline V gene. The chain's CDR3 is CACDTVSTGGYSPFPHDKLIF. CDR3 nucleotides: TGTGCCTGTGACACCGTGAGTACTGGGGGATACAGCCCTTTCCCCCACGATAAACTCATCTTT.

A word on this clone: A much bigger clone sits one base away, suggesting this may be a read error. The chain recombines TRDV3 with TRDJ1; D perhaps matches TRDD2 (8 bases). This CDR3 comprises 17 residues. The germline V gene has CDR1 TVYSNPD and CDR2 GDNSRS (reference sequence). With 3 bases removed from V and 1 base from J, the gap between germline ends came to 24 bases. The DNA for the CDR3 is TGTGCCTTAGCTCTTCCTACGTTGGACTGGGGCACCGATAAACTCATCTTT. Translation: CALALPTLDWGTDKLIF.

The rearrangement uses TRDV1 and TRDJ1, with TRDD3 matching over 12 bases. There are 23 residues in the CDR3. Germline V gene data show CDR1 as TSWWSYY and CDR2 as QGS. V was pared by 5 bases and J by 1 base, with 26 bases of the junction left unmatched. This CDR3 is CALGTRALPSLYNWGIPTDKLIF. The CDR3 bases are TGTGCTCTTGGGACCAGGGCGCTTCCAAGCCTGTACAACTGGGGGATACCCACCGATAAACTCATCTTT.

As regards this clone: A far larger clone is one nucleotide away, so this likely arose from a read error. This chain joins TRDV2 and TRDJ1; 8 nucleotides align to TRDD3. This CDR3 has 14 residues. With V trimmed by 0 bases and J by 8 bases, 7 bases remained unmatched. In germline, CDR1 is GEAIGNYY, CDR2 EKD. The CDR3 DNA reads as TGTGCCTGTGACACCTGGGGGGATAGTGGGAAACTCATCTTT. Protein product: CACDTWGDSGKLIF.

This clone appeared a few times. The rearrangement uses TRDV2 and TRDJ3, with TRDD3 matching over 13 bases. The CDR3 is 19 residues long. CDR1 and CDR2 (germline): GEAIGNYY, EKD. J was trimmed by 1 base and V by 3 bases; bases with no gene match: 5. Here the CDR3 DNA reads TGTGCCTGTGACGTACTGGGGGATACGGGGTCCTGGGACACCCGACAGATGTTTTTC. This encodes CACDVLGDTGSWDTRQMFF.

This clone turned up a few times. J is TRDJ1 and V is TRDV1; 9 bases fit TRDD3. Germline trimming cut 4 bases from V and 2 bases from J; bases unmatched to any gene: 8. The length of the CDR3 is 16 residues. Germline CDR1 reads TSWWSYY; CDR2 reads QGS. The CDR3: CALGGRYLGDTDKLIF. The CDR3 DNA reads TGTGCTCTTGGGGGTAGGTACCTGGGGGATACCGATAAACTCATCTTT.

A note on this clone: This may be a read error, as it is one base from a much larger clone. V gene TRDV2 combines with J gene TRDJ3; 13 nucleotides match TRDD3. CDR1 and CDR2 from the germline V gene are GEAIGNYY and EKD. Trimming took 0 bases from V and 3 from J; bases not matched to a gene: 7. The CDR3 is made up of 20 amino acids. The CDR3 spells CACDTVLGDTRYWDTRQMFF. The CDR3 DNA follows: TGTGCCTGTGACACCGTACTGGGGGATACGCGCTACTGGGACACCCGACAGATGTTTTTC.

This clone was counted a single time. A far larger clone is a single base away, which makes a read error likely. This chain links TRAV29/DV5 with TRDJ3, with a tentative D call TRDD3 (5 bases). The germline CDR1 and CDR2 sequences are NSMFDY and ISSIKDK. This CDR3 is 17 amino acids long. The CDR3 DNA sequence: TGTGCTCATCCAATGGGGCCTAAATCCTGGGACACCCGACAGATGTTTTTC. This codes for CAHPMGPKSWDTRQMFF.